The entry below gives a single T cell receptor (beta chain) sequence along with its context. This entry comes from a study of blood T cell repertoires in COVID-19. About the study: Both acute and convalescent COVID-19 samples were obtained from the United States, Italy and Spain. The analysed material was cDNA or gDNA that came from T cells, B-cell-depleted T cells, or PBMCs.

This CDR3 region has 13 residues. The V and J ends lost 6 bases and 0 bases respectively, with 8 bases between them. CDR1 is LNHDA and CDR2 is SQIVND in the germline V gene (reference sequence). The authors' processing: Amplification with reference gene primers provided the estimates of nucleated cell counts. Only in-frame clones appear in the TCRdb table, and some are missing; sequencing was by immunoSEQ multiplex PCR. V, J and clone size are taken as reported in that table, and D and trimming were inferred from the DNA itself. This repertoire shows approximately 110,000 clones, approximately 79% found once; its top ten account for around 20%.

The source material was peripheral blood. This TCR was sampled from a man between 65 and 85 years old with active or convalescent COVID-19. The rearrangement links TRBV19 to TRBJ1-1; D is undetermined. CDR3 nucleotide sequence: TGTGCCAGTAGCCGTGACATGAACACTGAAGCTTTCTTT. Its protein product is CASSRDMNTEAFF. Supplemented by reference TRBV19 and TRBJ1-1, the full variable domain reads DGGITQSPKYLFRKEGQNVTLSCEQNLNHDAMYWYRQDPGQGLRLIYYSQIVNDFQKGDIAEGYSVSREKKESFPLTVTSAQKNPTAFYLCASSRDMNTEAFFGQGTRLTVV.